This record looks at one TCR beta chain sequence and its context. This record belongs to a study of blood T cell repertoires in COVID-19. Overall study: Spain, Italy and the United States supplied samples that represented acute and convalescent COVID-19. T cells, B-cell-depleted T cells, or PBMCs provided the cDNA or gDNA that served as material.

V was cut by 6 bases and J by 8 bases, with 13 bases left in between. The CDR3 length is 12 residues. Germline V gene sequence: CDR1 MGHDK, CDR2 SYGVNS. Study processing details: Amplification of reference gene primers provided the estimated nucleated cell counts. The assay was immunoSEQ multiplex PCR, and TCRdb's table has in-frame clones only and misses some. The V and J calls and clone size were taken over from that table, and D and trimming were inferred from the DNA. This table holds over 200,000 clones, about 90% found once. The sample consisted of peripheral blood. The clonotype originates from a man aged 40-55 years with active or convalescent COVID-19. This chain connects TRBV25-1 to TRBJ1-2, with D tentatively TRBD1 (6 bases). The CDR3 region has the DNA TGTGCCAGCAGCAGGGGATTCGGAGGCTACACCTTC. It specifies CASSRGFGGYTF.